This is a list of T cell receptor beta chains from one sample in a study of chemoradiotherapy in HPV16-positive cancers. Assay: immunoSEQ multiplex PCR; the TCRdb copy retains only in-frame clones and omits some. The table lists fewer than 15,000 clones, around 68% of them singletons. The sample here was taken from a patient who underwent chemoradiotherapy. The origin of the receptors is a human donor with HPV-associated anogenital cancer. Both conserved end residues are part of each CDR3. Fields, in order: J gene, D gene, clone size, V gene, CDR3 protein, CDR3 DNA. A D gene is named only where the DNA matches it firmly. A row's size may be missing; if present it is once, few, many or a size class.

J gene: TRBJ2-7; D gene: TRBD1; clone size: few; V gene: TRBV6-5; CDR3 protein: CASSYSNRGPYEQYF; CDR3 DNA: TGTGCCAGCAGTTACTCGAACAGGGGACCCTACGAGCAGTACTTC
J gene: TRBJ1-5; D gene: NA; clone size: NA; V gene: TRBV4-1; CDR3 protein: CASSQDWGLGNQPQHF; CDR3 DNA: TGCGCCAGCAGCCAAGATTGGGGGCTGGGCAATCAGCCCCAGCATTTT
J gene: TRBJ2-7; D gene: TRBD1; clone size: few; V gene: TRBV4-1; CDR3 protein: CASSQGTGNYEQYF; CDR3 DNA: TGCGCCAGCAGCCAAGGGACAGGGAACTACGAGCAGTACTTC
J gene: TRBJ2-3; D gene: NA; clone size: medium-sized; V gene: TRBV11-2; CDR3 protein: CASSRRLDTQYF; CDR3 DNA: TGTGCCAGCAGCCGCCGCCTGGATACGCAGTATTTT
J gene: TRBJ2-2; D gene: NA; clone size: NA; V gene: TRBV19; CDR3 protein: CASSTSGGELFF; CDR3 DNA: TGTGCCAGTAGCACTTCCGGCGGGGAGCTGTTTTTT
J gene: TRBJ1-2; D gene: NA; clone size: NA; V gene: TRBV19; CDR3 protein: CASRQTGRGYGYTF; CDR3 DNA: TGTGCCAGTAGACAAACAGGGAGGGGCTATGGCTACACCTTC
J gene: TRBJ1-4; D gene: NA; clone size: NA; V gene: TRBV12-5; CDR3 protein: CASGLVLSRTNEKLFF; CDR3 DNA: TGTGCTAGTGGTTTGGTATTAAGCCGGACTAATGAAAAACTGTTTTTT
J gene: TRBJ1-5; D gene: NA; clone size: NA; V gene: TRBV7-2; CDR3 protein: CASSLEGFQPQHF; CDR3 DNA: TGTGCCAGCAGCTTAGAGGGGTTTCAGCCCCAGCATTTT
J gene: TRBJ2-7; D gene: NA; clone size: NA; V gene: TRBV29-1; CDR3 protein: CSVEAGSVYEQYF; CDR3 DNA: TGCAGCGTTGAAGCAGGGTCCGTCTACGAGCAGTACTTC
J gene: TRBJ2-5; D gene: NA; clone size: NA; V gene: TRBV11-1; CDR3 protein: CASSQFSQETQYF; CDR3 DNA: TGTGCCAGCAGCCAGTTTTCCCAAGAGACCCAGTACTTC
J gene: TRBJ2-3; D gene: NA; clone size: few; V gene: TRBV9; CDR3 protein: CASSTPGGGAEDTQYF; CDR3 DNA: TGTGCCAGCAGCACCCCAGGGGGGGGCGCGGAAGATACGCAGTATTTT
J gene: TRBJ1-4; D gene: NA; clone size: few; V gene: TRBV11-2; CDR3 protein: CASSSYSGVNEKLFF; CDR3 DNA: TGTGCCAGCAGCTCGTACTCAGGAGTTAATGAAAAACTGTTTTTT
J gene: TRBJ2-1; D gene: TRBD2; clone size: once; V gene: TRBV4-2; CDR3 protein: CASSQDFSGGSIGNEQFF; CDR3 DNA: TGTGCCAGCAGCCAAGATTTTTCTGGCGGGAGTATAGGCAATGAGCAGTTCTTC
J gene: TRBJ2-2; D gene: NA; clone size: NA; V gene: TRBV28; CDR3 protein: CASSLNMGEGDLTGELFF; CDR3 DNA: TGTGCCAGCAGTTTAAACATGGGGGAGGGGGACCTCACCGGGGAGCTGTTTTTT
J gene: TRBJ2-1; D gene: TRBD2; clone size: NA; V gene: TRBV29-1; CDR3 protein: CSVILAGPYNEQFF; CDR3 DNA: TGCAGCGTTATACTAGCGGGGCCTTACAATGAGCAGTTCTTC
J gene: TRBJ1-1; D gene: TRBD1; clone size: NA; V gene: TRBV6-4; CDR3 protein: CASRQTGGDGEAFF; CDR3 DNA: TGTGCCAGCAGACAGACAGGGGGTGACGGTGAAGCTTTCTTT
J gene: TRBJ2-7; D gene: TRBD2; clone size: NA; V gene: TRBV7-9; CDR3 protein: CASRRTSGEGDFGIYEQYF; CDR3 DNA: TGTGCCAGCAGACGAACTAGCGGCGAGGGAGATTTTGGAATCTACGAGCAGTACTTC
J gene: TRBJ2-3; D gene: TRBD2; clone size: NA; V gene: TRBV9; CDR3 protein: CASSVRGSKTDTQYF; CDR3 DNA: TGTGCCAGCAGCGTTCGCGGGAGTAAGACAGATACGCAGTATTTT
J gene: TRBJ1-1; D gene: NA; clone size: NA; V gene: TRBV6-5; CDR3 protein: CASRPTGTTEAFF; CDR3 DNA: TGTGCCAGCAGACCTACAGGGACTACTGAAGCTTTCTTT
J gene: TRBJ2-1; D gene: NA; clone size: NA; V gene: TRBV6-4; CDR3 protein: CASSDSEGFEQFF; CDR3 DNA: TGTGCCAGCAGTGACTCAGAAGGGTTCGAGCAGTTCTTC
J gene: TRBJ1-5; D gene: TRBD1; clone size: NA; V gene: TRBV7-2; CDR3 protein: CASSPGGVGQPQHF; CDR3 DNA: TGTGCCAGCAGCCCAGGGGGAGTAGGGCAGCCCCAGCATTTT
J gene: TRBJ2-1; D gene: NA; clone size: NA; V gene: TRBV27; CDR3 protein: CASRRGAPTGPQFF; CDR3 DNA: TGTGCCAGCAGACGGGGTGCCCCAACGGGACCACAGTTCTTC
J gene: TRBJ1-4; D gene: NA; clone size: NA; V gene: TRBV30; CDR3 protein: CAIRPPQEKLFF; CDR3 DNA: TGTGCTATACGGCCTCCCCAAGAAAAACTGTTTTTT
J gene: TRBJ2-7; D gene: NA; clone size: NA; V gene: TRBV11-2; CDR3 protein: CASSSRTGEQYF; CDR3 DNA: TGTGCCAGCAGTTCCCGTACGGGTGAGCAGTACTTC
J gene: TRBJ2-1; D gene: NA; clone size: NA; V gene: TRBV11-1; CDR3 protein: CASSPRPGTVTNYNEQFF; CDR3 DNA: TGTGCCAGCAGCCCACGTCCCGGGACTGTTACAAACTACAATGAGCAGTTCTTC
J gene: TRBJ2-3; D gene: NA; clone size: once; V gene: TRBV2; CDR3 protein: CASNPDTDTQYF; CDR3 DNA: TGTGCCAGCAATCCCGACACAGATACGCAGTATTTT
J gene: TRBJ1-4; D gene: NA; clone size: NA; V gene: TRBV29-1; CDR3 protein: CSVEDPHGLGEKLFF; CDR3 DNA: TGCAGCGTTGAAGATCCCCACGGGTTAGGTGAAAAACTGTTTTTT
J gene: TRBJ1-1; D gene: NA; clone size: NA; V gene: TRBV5-1; CDR3 protein: CASSRGLGTEAFF; CDR3 DNA: TGCGCCAGCAGTCGGGGACTGGGGACTGAAGCTTTCTTT
J gene: TRBJ2-7; D gene: NA; clone size: NA; V gene: TRBV5-4; CDR3 protein: CASSFKGIPSEQYF; CDR3 DNA: TGTGCCAGCAGCTTTAAGGGAATTCCAAGCGAGCAGTACTTC
J gene: TRBJ2-3; D gene: NA; clone size: few; V gene: TRBV5-1; CDR3 protein: CASSAGDLSHTDTQYF; CDR3 DNA: TGCGCCAGCAGCGCCGGAGACCTTTCTCACACAGATACGCAGTATTTT
J gene: TRBJ2-7; D gene: TRBD1; clone size: few; V gene: TRBV20-1; CDR3 protein: CSARARTGQYF; CDR3 DNA: TGCAGTGCTAGAGCCCGGACAGGTCAGTACTTC
J gene: TRBJ1-4; D gene: NA; clone size: few; V gene: TRBV28; CDR3 protein: CASRLDPNEKLFF; CDR3 DNA: TGTGCCAGCAGGCTCGACCCTAATGAAAAACTGTTTTTT
J gene: TRBJ2-5; D gene: TRBD1; clone size: NA; V gene: TRBV30; CDR3 protein: CAWSTGQGVIETQYF; CDR3 DNA: TGTGCCTGGTCAACCGGACAGGGGGTGATAGAGACCCAGTACTTC
J gene: TRBJ1-1; D gene: NA; clone size: NA; V gene: TRBV7-9; CDR3 protein: CASSPRTENTEAFF; CDR3 DNA: TGTGCCAGCAGCCCCAGGACGGAAAACACTGAAGCTTTCTTT
J gene: TRBJ2-7; D gene: NA; clone size: NA; V gene: TRBV11-2; CDR3 protein: CASSLDRFGALREQYF; CDR3 DNA: TGTGCCAGCAGCTTAGATCGGTTTGGGGCCCTACGCGAGCAGTACTTC
J gene: TRBJ2-1; D gene: NA; clone size: NA; V gene: TRBV7-2; CDR3 protein: CASSPPQGAYNEQFF; CDR3 DNA: TGTGCCAGCAGCCCGCCTCAGGGAGCCTACAATGAGCAGTTCTTC
J gene: TRBJ2-3; D gene: NA; clone size: NA; V gene: TRBV7-9; CDR3 protein: CASLIVGTDTQYF; CDR3 DNA: TGTGCCAGTCTAATCGTGGGCACAGATACGCAGTATTTT
J gene: TRBJ2-5; D gene: NA; clone size: NA; V gene: TRBV18; CDR3 protein: CASSPRRVQETQYF; CDR3 DNA: TGTGCCAGCTCACCACGGAGGGTTCAAGAGACCCAGTACTTC
J gene: TRBJ1-1; D gene: NA; clone size: once; V gene: TRBV29-1; CDR3 protein: CSVGLPAVSTEAFF; CDR3 DNA: TGCAGCGTTGGACTACCCGCGGTGAGCACTGAAGCTTTCTTT
J gene: TRBJ2-7; D gene: NA; clone size: once; V gene: TRBV20-1; CDR3 protein: CSARRGVEQYF; CDR3 DNA: TGCAGTGCCCGAAGAGGAGTCGAGCAGTACTTC
J gene: TRBJ2-6; D gene: NA; clone size: NA; V gene: TRBV5-4; CDR3 protein: CASSLDSRVGANVLTF; CDR3 DNA: TGTGCCAGCAGCTTGGATTCCAGGGTTGGGGCCAACGTCCTGACTTTC
J gene: TRBJ2-5; D gene: NA; clone size: NA; V gene: TRBV2; CDR3 protein: CASSEVGGAGETQYF; CDR3 DNA: TGTGCCAGCAGTGAAGTAGGGGGAGCTGGAGAGACCCAGTACTTC
J gene: TRBJ2-1; D gene: TRBD2; clone size: few; V gene: TRBV12-5; CDR3 protein: CASGLGTSGSHEQFF; CDR3 DNA: TGTGCTAGTGGTCTCGGGACTAGCGGGAGTCATGAGCAGTTCTTC
J gene: TRBJ2-1; D gene: TRBD2; clone size: NA; V gene: TRBV19; CDR3 protein: CASSPASGGLPADEQFF; CDR3 DNA: TGTGCCAGTAGTCCGGCTAGCGGGGGACTCCCAGCCGATGAGCAGTTCTTC
J gene: TRBJ1-1; D gene: NA; clone size: NA; V gene: TRBV4-3; CDR3 protein: CASSQDDWGGGTQAFF; CDR3 DNA: TGCGCCAGCAGCCAAGATGATTGGGGCGGCGGAACCCAAGCTTTCTTT
J gene: TRBJ2-1; D gene: NA; clone size: NA; V gene: TRBV28; CDR3 protein: CASTVASSYNEQFF; CDR3 DNA: TGTGCCAGCACCGTAGCGAGTTCCTACAATGAGCAGTTCTTC
J gene: TRBJ2-2; D gene: TRBD2; clone size: few; V gene: TRBV5-6; CDR3 protein: CASSYLGLADNTGELFF; CDR3 DNA: TGTGCCAGCAGCTACCTGGGACTAGCGGACAACACCGGGGAGCTGTTTTTT
J gene: TRBJ1-1; D gene: NA; clone size: NA; V gene: TRBV7-6; CDR3 protein: CASSMETGRKPEAFF; CDR3 DNA: TGTGCCAGCAGCATGGAAACAGGGAGGAAGCCTGAAGCTTTCTTT